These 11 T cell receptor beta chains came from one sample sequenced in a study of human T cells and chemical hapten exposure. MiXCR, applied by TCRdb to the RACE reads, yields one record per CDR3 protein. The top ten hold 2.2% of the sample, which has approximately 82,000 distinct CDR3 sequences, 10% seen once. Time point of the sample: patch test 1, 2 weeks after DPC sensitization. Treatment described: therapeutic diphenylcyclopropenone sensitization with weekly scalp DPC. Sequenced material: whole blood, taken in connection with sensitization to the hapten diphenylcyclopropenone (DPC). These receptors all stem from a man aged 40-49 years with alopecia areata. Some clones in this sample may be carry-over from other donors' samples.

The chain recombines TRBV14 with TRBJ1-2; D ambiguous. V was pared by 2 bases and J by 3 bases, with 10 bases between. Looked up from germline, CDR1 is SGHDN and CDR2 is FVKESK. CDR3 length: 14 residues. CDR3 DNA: TGTGCCAGCAGCCAATCGGACCGCTACTATGGCTACACCTTC. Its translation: CASSQSDRYYGYTF.

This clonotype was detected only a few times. The CDR3 sequence: CASSQGVPLSSGNTIYF. The CDR3 DNA reads TGTGCCAGCAGCCAGGGGGTCCCCCTCAGCTCTGGAAACACCATATATTTT. V usage is TRBV5-5 and J usage is TRBJ1-3, with 7 bases identical to TRBD1. After removal of 4 bases from V and 0 bases from J, the junction contained 10 bases not matched to a gene. Germline values: CDR1 SGHKS, CDR2 YYEKEE (reference sequence). This CDR3 contains 17 residues.

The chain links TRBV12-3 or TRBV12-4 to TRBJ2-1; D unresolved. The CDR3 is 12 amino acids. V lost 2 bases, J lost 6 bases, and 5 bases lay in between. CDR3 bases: TGTGCCAGCAGTTTACGCCCCAATGAGCAGTTCTTC. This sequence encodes CASSLRPNEQFF.

The CDR3 coding sequence is TGCAGCTTCCGGCGAACCGGCACAGATACGCAGTATTTT. Protein sequence: CSFRRTGTDTQYF. The chain couples TRBV29-1 to TRBJ2-3; D not certain. The CDR3 runs to 13 residues. The germline gives CDR1 SQVTM, CDR2 ANQGSEA. Trimming removed 8 bases from V and 1 base from J, with 13 bases in between.

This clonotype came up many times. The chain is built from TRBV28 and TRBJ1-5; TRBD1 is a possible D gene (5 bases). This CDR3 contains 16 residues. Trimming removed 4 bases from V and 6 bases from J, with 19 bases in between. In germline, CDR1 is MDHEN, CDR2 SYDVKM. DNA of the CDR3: TGTGCCAGCAGTTCCGCCTCCAGGGTCTCGAGTCAGCCCCAGCATTTT. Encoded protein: CASSSASRVSSQPQHF.

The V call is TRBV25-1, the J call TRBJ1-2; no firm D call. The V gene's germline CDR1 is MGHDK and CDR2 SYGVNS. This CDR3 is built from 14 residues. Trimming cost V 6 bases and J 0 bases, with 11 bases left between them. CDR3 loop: CASREPGSNYGYTF. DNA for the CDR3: TGTGCCAGCAGAGAACCGGGGTCTAACTATGGCTACACCTTC.

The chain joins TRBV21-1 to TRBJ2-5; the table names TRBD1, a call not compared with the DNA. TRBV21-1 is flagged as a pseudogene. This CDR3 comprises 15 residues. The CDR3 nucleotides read TGTGCCAGCAGCCCCGGAGAGTCGGGGAGAGAGACCCAGTACTTC. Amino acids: CASSPGESGRETQYF.

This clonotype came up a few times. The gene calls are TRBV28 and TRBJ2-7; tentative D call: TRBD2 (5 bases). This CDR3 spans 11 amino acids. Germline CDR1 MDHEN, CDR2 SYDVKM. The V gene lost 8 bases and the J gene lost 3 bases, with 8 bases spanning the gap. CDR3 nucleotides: TGTGCCAGCCGGGGAGACTACGAGCAGTACTTC. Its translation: CASRGDYEQYF.

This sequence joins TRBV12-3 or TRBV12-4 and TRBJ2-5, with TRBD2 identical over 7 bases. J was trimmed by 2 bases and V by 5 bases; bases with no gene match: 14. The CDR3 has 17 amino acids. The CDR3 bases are TGTGCCAGCAGTACACTCCGGGACTACGGAGGTCAAGAGACCCAGTACTTC. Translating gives CASSTLRDYGGQETQYF.

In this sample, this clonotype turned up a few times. The CDR3 here is CASRPDWSSGNTIYF. CDR3 in DNA: TGTGCCAGCAGGCCCGACTGGAGCTCTGGAAACACCATATATTTT. The J gene is TRBJ1-3, the V gene TRBV6-5; D unclear. Germline V gene data show CDR1 as MNHEY and CDR2 as SVGAGI. Deletions cut 6 bases from V and 0 bases from J, with 12 bases between. The CDR3 is 15 residues long.

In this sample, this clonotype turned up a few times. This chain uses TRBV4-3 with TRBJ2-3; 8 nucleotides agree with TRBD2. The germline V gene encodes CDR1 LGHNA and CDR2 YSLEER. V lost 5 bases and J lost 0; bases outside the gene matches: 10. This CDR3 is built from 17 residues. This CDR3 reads CASSSQPPSGSTDTQYF. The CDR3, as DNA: TGCGCCAGCAGCTCCCAACCCCCTAGCGGGAGCACAGATACGCAGTATTTT.